Listed below are T cell receptor beta chains from one sample, sequenced in a study of cytomegalovirus exposure and HLA in healthy donors. Clones were read by immunoSEQ multiplex PCR, and TCRdb kept only the in-frame ones, dropping some. The sample lists 150,000 to 200,000 clones, over 60% occurring once. Sequencing was carried out using PBMCs. Receptors were obtained from a woman in her forties or fifties in good health and CMV-seronegative. CDR3s include the opening cysteine and the closing phenylalanine or tryptophan. Each record gives: J gene, clone size, D gene, V gene, CDR3 protein, CDR3 DNA. D genes are given only for firm matches. A row's size may be missing; if present it is once, few, many or a size class.

J gene: TRBJ2-7; clone size: NA; D gene: NA; V gene: TRBV6-1; CDR3 protein: CAISNQWGAYEQYF; CDR3 DNA: TGTGCCATCTCTAACCAGTGGGGCGCCTACGAGCAGTACTTC
J gene: TRBJ2-7; clone size: NA; D gene: TRBD1; V gene: TRBV5-1; CDR3 protein: CASSDRGRIYEQYF; CDR3 DNA: TGCGCCAGCAGCGACAGGGGGCGCATCTACGAGCAGTACTTC
J gene: TRBJ2-5; clone size: NA; D gene: NA; V gene: TRBV2; CDR3 protein: CASRQVLVETQYF; CDR3 DNA: TGTGCCAGCAGACAAGTCCTTGTAGAGACCCAGTACTTC
J gene: TRBJ2-7; clone size: NA; D gene: TRBD2; V gene: TRBV10-1; CDR3 protein: CASTSTSGAYEQYF; CDR3 DNA: TGCGCCAGCACATCGACTAGCGGAGCCTACGAGCAGTACTTC
J gene: TRBJ2-5; clone size: NA; D gene: TRBD2; V gene: TRBV18; CDR3 protein: CASSPIAGEGETQYF; CDR3 DNA: TGTGCCAGCTCACCTATAGCGGGAGAAGGAGAGACCCAGTACTTC
J gene: TRBJ2-2; clone size: NA; D gene: NA; V gene: TRBV19; CDR3 protein: CASSIQAGEGSGELFF; CDR3 DNA: TGTGCCAGTAGTATTCAAGCGGGCGAGGGATCCGGGGAGCTGTTTTTT
J gene: TRBJ1-1; clone size: once; D gene: NA; V gene: TRBV18; CDR3 protein: CASSPVLAGNTEAFF; CDR3 DNA: TGTGCCAGCTCACCGGTCTTGGCTGGGAACACTGAAGCTTTCTTT
J gene: TRBJ2-7; clone size: NA; D gene: TRBD1; V gene: TRBV28; CDR3 protein: CASSQWTGRESQYF; CDR3 DNA: TGTGCCAGCAGTCAATGGACAGGTCGGGAATCGCAGTACTTC
J gene: TRBJ2-7; clone size: NA; D gene: TRBD2; V gene: TRBV29-1; CDR3 protein: CSVPGTSGTAYEQYF; CDR3 DNA: TGCAGCGTCCCGGGGACTAGCGGGACTGCCTACGAGCAGTACTTC
J gene: TRBJ1-2; clone size: NA; D gene: NA; V gene: TRBV7-9; CDR3 protein: CASSSLNAPGYGYTF; CDR3 DNA: TGTGCCAGCAGCTCCCTCAACGCCCCAGGTTATGGCTACACCTTC
J gene: TRBJ1-1; clone size: few; D gene: TRBD1; V gene: TRBV18; CDR3 protein: CASSRGQGAEAFF; CDR3 DNA: TGTGCCAGCTCTCGCGGACAGGGGGCCGAAGCTTTCTTT
J gene: TRBJ2-3; clone size: NA; D gene: TRBD2; V gene: TRBV7-2; CDR3 protein: CASSFSGASTDTQYF; CDR3 DNA: TGTGCCAGCAGCTTTAGCGGGGCTAGCACAGATACGCAGTATTTT
J gene: TRBJ2-3; clone size: few; D gene: TRBD1; V gene: TRBV27; CDR3 protein: CASSFSTGWADTQYF; CDR3 DNA: TGTGCCAGCAGTTTTTCGACAGGGTGGGCAGATACGCAGTATTTT
J gene: TRBJ2-3; clone size: NA; D gene: NA; V gene: TRBV28; CDR3 protein: CASTYTDTQYF; CDR3 DNA: TGTGCCAGCACCTATACAGATACGCAGTATTTT
J gene: TRBJ1-5; clone size: NA; D gene: NA; V gene: TRBV4-2; CDR3 protein: CASSQEAGEGQPQHF; CDR3 DNA: TGTGCCAGCAGCCAAGAGGCGGGGGAGGGACAGCCCCAGCATTTT
J gene: TRBJ2-7; clone size: NA; D gene: NA; V gene: TRBV28; CDR3 protein: CASSLGAGRTWYEQYF; CDR3 DNA: TGTGCCAGCAGTTTAGGGGCAGGGAGGACGTGGTACGAGCAGTACTTC
J gene: TRBJ2-4; clone size: once; D gene: NA; V gene: TRBV30; CDR3 protein: CAYGLLGDIQYF; CDR3 DNA: TGTGCCTACGGACTACTAGGGGACATTCAGTACTTC
J gene: TRBJ1-1; clone size: NA; D gene: NA; V gene: TRBV18; CDR3 protein: CASSEVRNTEAFF; CDR3 DNA: TGTGCCAGCTCAGAGGTCCGGAACACTGAAGCTTTCTTT
J gene: TRBJ1-2; clone size: NA; D gene: NA; V gene: TRBV23-1; CDR3 protein: CASDTGPKGGYTF; CDR3 DNA: TGCGCCAGCGACACAGGCCCCAAGGGTGGCTACACCTTC
J gene: TRBJ1-4; clone size: NA; D gene: NA; V gene: TRBV6-1; CDR3 protein: CASRDSFRNEKLFF; CDR3 DNA: TGTGCCAGCAGAGACAGCTTTCGGAACGAAAAACTGTTTTTT
J gene: TRBJ2-1; clone size: NA; D gene: NA; V gene: TRBV7-2; CDR3 protein: CASSLGSGSSYNEQFF; CDR3 DNA: TGTGCCAGCAGCTTAGGGAGCGGGTCCTCCTACAATGAGCAGTTCTTC
J gene: TRBJ1-4; clone size: NA; D gene: TRBD1; V gene: TRBV15; CDR3 protein: CATSSSGTGGGKLFF; CDR3 DNA: TGTGCCACCAGCAGTTCCGGGACAGGGGGAGGAAAACTGTTTTTT
J gene: TRBJ1-5; clone size: once; D gene: NA; V gene: TRBV7-8; CDR3 protein: CASSSQPGHLNQPQHF; CDR3 DNA: TGTGCCAGCAGCTCACAGCCGGGACACCTCAATCAGCCCCAGCATTTT
J gene: TRBJ2-7; clone size: NA; D gene: NA; V gene: TRBV9; CDR3 protein: CASSVAPSYEQYF; CDR3 DNA: TGTGCCAGCAGCGTAGCCCCATCCTACGAGCAGTACTTC
J gene: TRBJ1-2; clone size: NA; D gene: NA; V gene: TRBV28; CDR3 protein: CASRTIQGLNYGYTF; CDR3 DNA: TGTGCCAGCAGAACTATACAGGGTCTCAACTATGGCTACACCTTC
J gene: TRBJ2-2; clone size: once; D gene: NA; V gene: TRBV6-5; CDR3 protein: CASKWESGSTGELFF; CDR3 DNA: TGTGCCAGCAAGTGGGAGAGCGGGTCCACCGGGGAGCTGTTTTTT
J gene: TRBJ1-1; clone size: few; D gene: TRBD1; V gene: TRBV29-1; CDR3 protein: CSAGTGNTEAFF; CDR3 DNA: TGCAGCGCCGGGACAGGGAACACTGAAGCTTTCTTT
J gene: TRBJ2-2; clone size: NA; D gene: TRBD1; V gene: TRBV5-1; CDR3 protein: CASSLGTGAPNTGELFF; CDR3 DNA: TGCGCCAGCAGCTTGGGTACAGGGGCCCCCAACACCGGGGAGCTGTTTTTT
J gene: TRBJ2-1; clone size: NA; D gene: NA; V gene: TRBV19; CDR3 protein: CASSIAGGLGFYEQFF; CDR3 DNA: TGTGCCAGTAGTATAGCGGGGGGCCTCGGCTTCTATGAGCAGTTCTTC
J gene: TRBJ2-7; clone size: NA; D gene: NA; V gene: TRBV29-1; CDR3 protein: CSVDPGNGYEQYF; CDR3 DNA: TGCAGCGTTGATCCGGGAAATGGCTACGAGCAGTACTTC
J gene: TRBJ1-2; clone size: NA; D gene: TRBD1; V gene: TRBV2; CDR3 protein: CASNDGQGAGGYTF; CDR3 DNA: TGTGCCAGCAATGACGGCCAGGGGGCTGGTGGCTACACCTTC
J gene: TRBJ2-2; clone size: once; D gene: TRBD2; V gene: TRBV19; CDR3 protein: CASTPLREVHTGELFF; CDR3 DNA: TGTGCCAGTACTCCCCTTCGGGAGGTCCACACCGGGGAGCTGTTTTTT
J gene: TRBJ2-7; clone size: NA; D gene: NA; V gene: TRBV28; CDR3 protein: CASNPGGGGDYEQYF; CDR3 DNA: TGTGCCAGCAACCCCGGTGGAGGAGGGGACTACGAGCAGTACTTC
J gene: TRBJ1-1; clone size: few; D gene: NA; V gene: TRBV5-6; CDR3 protein: CASTLRGSGAFF; CDR3 DNA: TGTGCCAGCACCCTGCGAGGGTCGGGGGCTTTCTTT
J gene: TRBJ2-2; clone size: NA; D gene: TRBD2; V gene: TRBV10-2; CDR3 protein: CASSERAASGGWGPPGELFF; CDR3 DNA: TGCGCCAGCAGTGAAAGGGCGGCTAGCGGGGGCTGGGGCCCACCCGGGGAGCTGTTTTTT
J gene: TRBJ2-1; clone size: NA; D gene: TRBD1; V gene: TRBV6-4; CDR3 protein: CASSARTGGTYNEQFF; CDR3 DNA: TGTGCCAGCAGTGCCCGGACAGGGGGCACCTACAATGAGCAGTTCTTC
J gene: TRBJ2-1; clone size: NA; D gene: TRBD2; V gene: TRBV30; CDR3 protein: CAWSPGLAGDYYNEQFF; CDR3 DNA: TGTGCCTGGAGCCCCGGACTAGCGGGGGACTACTACAATGAGCAGTTCTTC
J gene: TRBJ2-5; clone size: NA; D gene: NA; V gene: TRBV21-1; CDR3 protein: CASSRAARGETQYF; CDR3 DNA: TGTGCCAGCAGCAGGGCAGCCCGGGGGGAGACCCAGTACTTC
J gene: TRBJ1-5; clone size: NA; D gene: NA; V gene: TRBV28; CDR3 protein: CASRPGFGNQPQHF; CDR3 DNA: TGTGCCAGCAGACCAGGGTTCGGCAATCAGCCCCAGCATTTT
J gene: TRBJ1-1; clone size: NA; D gene: NA; V gene: TRBV27; CDR3 protein: CASSSWLGGRGAFF; CDR3 DNA: TGTGCCAGCAGTTCGTGGCTAGGGGGGAGGGGAGCTTTCTTT
J gene: TRBJ2-7; clone size: NA; D gene: TRBD2; V gene: TRBV7-8; CDR3 protein: CASSGLWVAGEQYF; CDR3 DNA: TGTGCCAGCAGCGGCCTGTGGGTAGCGGGCGAGCAGTACTTC